The 20 T cell receptor beta chains presented below share a single source sample, sequenced in a study of spatial heterogeneity in lung cancer. The time point here: blood at routine non-recurrence follow-up after resection. Researchers sequenced whole RNA taken from tumor, nontumor lung or frozen PBMC without sorting. MiXCR was run by TCRdb on the 5' RACE reads, yielding one entry per CDR3 protein. The profile shows tens of thousands of distinct CDR3 sequences, 6% of them singletons. This sample comprised PBMCs, obtained at follow-up. The origin of the receptors is a male donor with early-stage non-small cell lung cancer.

The gene calls are TRBV11-2 and TRBJ2-3; D remains unclear. Deletions cut 2 bases from V and 2 bases from J, with 8 bases between. The CDR3 totals 14 residues. From germline, CDR1 is SGHAT and CDR2 FQNNGV. CDR3 region: CASSLTENTDTQYF. The CDR3 DNA reads as TGTGCCAGCAGCTTAACAGAGAACACAGATACGCAGTATTTT.

This clonotype was observed at least ten times. The V and J genes are TRBV5-4 and TRBJ2-1, with a weak D call TRBD1 (6 bases). The CDR3 covers 13 residues. The germline V gene has CDR1 SGHNT and CDR2 YYREEE (reference sequence). V shed 2 bases and J shed 6 bases, with 9 bases lying between them. This chain's CDR3 is CASSLQGGNEQFF. CDR3 sequence (DNA): TGTGCCAGCAGCTTACAGGGTGGCAATGAGCAGTTCTTC.

This clonotype was recorded many times. The V gene is TRBV18, the J gene TRBJ1-1; D perhaps matches TRBD1 (6 bases). Between the trimmed V and J ends, which lost 3 bases and 4 bases, there was a span of 15 bases. Germline CDR1 KGHSH, CDR2 LQKENI. The CDR3 sequence is 15 residues long. CDR3 protein: CASSPTGRVGTEAFF. The CDR3 DNA reads TGTGCCAGCTCACCTACAGGGAGGGTAGGCACTGAAGCTTTCTTT.

Ten or more counts support this clonotype. V is TRBV9 and J is TRBJ2-7; TRBD1 agrees at 11 bases. The junction had 5 bases not matched to a gene; V was cut back by 3 bases and J by 3 bases. Germline V gene lookup returns CDR1 SGDLS and CDR2 YYNGEE. The CDR3 spans 15 residues. CDR3: CASSGTGGAFYEQYF. DNA of the CDR3: TGTGCCAGCAGCGGGACAGGGGGCGCTTTCTACGAGCAGTACTTC.

This clonotype ranks as medium-sized. The chain links TRBV28 to TRBJ1-1, with D unresolved. This CDR3 is built from 13 residues. V dropped 5 bases and J dropped 10 bases, with 17 bases sitting between them. Germline V gene lookup returns CDR1 MDHEN and CDR2 SYDVKM. The CDR3 reads CASSNRPTEGAFF. The CDR3 DNA reads as TGTGCCAGCAGTAACCGGCCCACAGAGGGAGCTTTCTTT.

This clonotype was detected ten times or more. The gene calls are TRBV4-1 and TRBJ1-1, with TRBD1 matching over 7 bases. The germline V gene has CDR1 MGHRA and CDR2 YSYEKL. V trimming: 4 bases; J trimming: 5 bases; junction bases outside the gene matches: 7. This CDR3 is built from 14 residues. In nucleotides, the CDR3 is TGCGCCAGCAGCCCAAGACAGGGTCATACTGAAGCTTTCTTT. Protein: CASSPRQGHTEAFF.

The table lists this clonotype with many counts. This chain joins TRBV6-2 or TRBV6-3 and TRBJ2-7; 10 nucleotides agree with TRBD2. From germline, CDR1 is MNHEY and CDR2 SVGEGT. The CDR3 consists of 14 residues. J lost 3 bases, V lost 5 bases, and 4 bases had no gene match. CDR3 DNA sequence: TGTGCCAGCAGTCGGCTAGCGGGAGTCTACGAGCAGTACGTC. This translates into CASSRLAGVYEQYV.

This chain links TRBV7-2 with TRBJ2-5; maybe TRBD1 (7 bases). The CDR3 is made up of 17 amino acids. CDR1 and CDR2 (germline): SGHTA, FQGNSA. Between the trimmed V and J ends, which lost 0 bases and 3 bases, there was a span of 17 bases. CDR3 region: CASSLAGGGARKETQYF. The CDR3, as DNA: TGTGCCAGCAGCTTAGCAGGAGGGGGCGCAAGGAAAGAGACCCAGTACTTC.

This chain links TRBV19 with TRBJ1-4, with TRBD1 matching 7 bases. The V gene end was trimmed by 3 bases and the J gene end by 5 bases; junction bases not matched to a gene: 3. The CDR3 spans 14 residues. Germline CDR1 LNHDA, CDR2 SQIVND (reference sequence). CDR3 loop: CASSMGRGNEKLFF. The CDR3 DNA sequence: TGTGCCAGTAGTATGGGCAGGGGGAATGAAAAACTGTTTTTT.

The table lists this clonotype with many counts. V is TRBV4-1 and J is TRBJ2-1; 10 nucleotides align to TRBD1. CDR1 and CDR2 (germline): MGHRA, YSYEKL. The CDR3 covers 14 residues. Trimming removed 5 bases from V and 5 bases from J; junction bases left unmatched: 3. Here the CDR3 reads CASSGTGVDNEQFF. The CDR3 DNA reads TGCGCCAGCAGCGGGACAGGGGTCGACAATGAGCAGTTCTTC.

This clonotype was counted many times. The CDR3 reads CAWGQGAAGSNQPQHF. CDR3 nucleotide sequence: TGTGCCTGGGGACAGGGGGCTGCGGGGAGCAATCAGCCCCAGCATTTT. V usage is TRBV30 and J usage is TRBJ1-5; TRBD1 matches 11 bases. V lost 5 bases to trimming and J lost 1 base; unmatched junction nucleotides: 7. CDR3 size: 16 residues. Per the germline V gene, CDR1 is GTSNPN and CDR2 is SVGIG (reference sequence). The variable domain in full, with the rest retrieved from reference TRBV30 and TRBJ1-5, is SQTIHQWPATLVQPVGSPLSLECTVEGTSNPNLYWYRQAAGRGLQLLFYSVGIGQISSEVPQNLSASRPQDRQFILSSKKLLLSDSGFYLCAWGQGAAGSNQPQHFGDGTRLSIL.

This clonotype appeared many times. The CDR3 reads CASSSRAPGAAEQYV. For the CDR3, the DNA is TGTGCCAGCAGCTCCCGAGCCCCGGGAGCCGCCGAGCAGTACGTC. V and J are TRBV27 and TRBJ2-7; D may be TRBD2 (6 bases). The length of the CDR3 is 15 residues. Trimming shortened V by 6 bases and J by 6 bases, and 21 bases separated the two germline ends. The germline V gene has CDR1 MNHEY and CDR2 SMNVEV (reference sequence).

This clonotype was picked up many times. The chain uses TRBV6-5 and TRBJ2-1; TRBD2 aligns across 15 bases. The trim removed 0 bases at V and 4 bases at J, leaving 7 bases unmatched. In germline, CDR1 is MNHEY, CDR2 SVGAGI. The CDR3 covers 19 residues. CDR3 protein: CASSYSGTSGGSTYNEQFF. The DNA for the CDR3 is TGTGCCAGCAGTTACTCGGGGACTAGCGGGGGGAGTACTTACAATGAGCAGTTCTTC.

The J gene is TRBJ2-5, the V gene TRBV4-2, with 9 bases lining up with TRBD1. Germline loops: CDR1 LGHNA, CDR2 YNFKEQ. The CDR3 is 15 residues long. V trimming: 1 base; J trimming: 5 bases; junction bases outside the gene matches: 5. In DNA form, the CDR3 reads TGTGCCAGCAGCCAAGCTACAGGGGGCGGGGAGACCCAGTACTTC. Translation: CASSQATGGGETQYF.

This clonotype was counted many times. DNA of the CDR3: TGCGCCAGCAGAAGGGATAGCAATCAGCCCCAGCATTTT. This sequence encodes CASRRDSNQPQHF. The J gene is TRBJ1-5, the V gene TRBV5-1; D remains ambiguous. The CDR3 sequence is 13 residues long. Germline CDR1 is SGHRS and CDR2 is YFSETQ. The V end lost 5 bases, the J end lost 0 bases, and 6 bases lay between the germline ends.

This clonotype appeared many times. The rearrangement links TRBV29-1 to TRBJ2-7; TRBD1 aligns across 11 bases. V lost 6 bases and J lost 6; bases outside the gene matches: 13. The CDR3 extends over 15 amino acids. The germline gives CDR1 SQVTM, CDR2 ANQGSEA. Here the CDR3 DNA reads TGCAGCGTAACTCTCTACGGGACAGGGGGGGGCGAGCAGTACGTC. Translating gives CSVTLYGTGGGEQYV.

The chain combines TRBV9 with TRBJ2-1, with TRBD1 matching over 9 bases. After removal of 4 bases from V and 5 bases from J, the junction contained 7 bases not matched to a gene. The CDR3 has 15 amino acids. Per germline, CDR1 SGDLS and CDR2 YYNGEE. CDR3 nucleotides: TGTGCCAGCAGCACCGGACAGGGGAGGGACAATGAGCAGTTCTTC. Its protein product is CASSTGQGRDNEQFF.

This clonotype was counted only a few times. This chain uses TRBV5-1 with TRBJ2-3; D ambiguous. The CDR3 is 13 amino acids. CDR1 is SGHRS, CDR2 YFSETQ, per germline. Trimming cost V 3 bases and J 4 bases, with 9 bases left between them. The DNA of the CDR3 is TGCGCCAGCAGCTCAGCACCGTCAGATACGCAGTATTTT. Translated: CASSSAPSDTQYF.

This clonotype was counted ten times or more. The chain is built from TRBV20-1 and TRBJ1-4, with a weak D call TRBD1 (5 bases). Trimming took off 6 bases at V and 0 bases at J, with 17 bases between the two ends. The CDR3 contains 16 residues. The germline CDR1 and CDR2 sequences are DFQATT and SNEGSKA (reference sequence). CDR3 sequence (DNA): TGCAGTGCCATCCCAGGGACCCGCTCAACTAATGAAAAACTGTTTTTT. The encoded protein is CSAIPGTRSTNEKLFF.

This clonotype was observed at least ten times. The rearrangement links TRBV10-3 to TRBJ2-7; 10 bases fit TRBD2. The CDR3 totals 13 residues. The ends lost 2 bases at V and 6 bases at J; junction bases unmatched: 1. The V gene's germline CDR1 is ENHRY and CDR2 SYGVKD. CDR3 loop: CAISELAGVEQYV. In nucleotides, the CDR3 is TGTGCCATCAGTGAGCTAGCGGGAGTCGAGCAGTACGTC.